This T cell receptor beta chain emerged from a study of OX40 agonist ivuxolimab in advanced cancers. The protocol was immunoSEQ multiplex PCR, while the TCRdb copy is restricted to in-frame clones and leaves out a portion. The data contain about 67,000 clones, roughly nine tenths of them seen just once; the ten biggest clones take up 2% to 2.5%. CDR1 MNHEY and CDR2 SVGAGI come from the germline V gene. The CDR3 is 16 amino acids. V was cut by 0 bases and J by 7 bases, with 16 bases left in between. This TCR was recovered from an adult with an advanced solid tumor such as melanoma, head and neck, liver or kidney cancer. J is TRBJ2-1 and V is TRBV6-5; TRBD1 is a possible D gene (6 bases). The sample was CD4+ or CD8+ T cells sorted from blood, taken in a trial of the OX40 agonist ivuxolimab. The CDR3 coding sequence is TGTGCCAGCAGTTACTCTTTTACTGGGGGCAAGAATGAGCAGTTCTTC. This encodes CASSYSFTGGKNEQFF.